The 20 T cell receptor beta chains presented below share a single source sample, sequenced in a study of monozygotic twins with inflammatory bowel disease (dated 2019 in TCRdb). The receptor library was made with 5' RACE. Sequencing used an Illumina HiSeq 2500. After the reads were reprocessed by TCRdb, one entry was made per CDR3 protein sequence, with no DNA. This sample's table has entries for 200,000 to 250,000 distinct CDR3 sequences. The ten top clones hold roughly 8% of the sample. The sample was blood. These receptors were taken from a human donor with ulcerative colitis or Crohn's disease, or a healthy co-twin of an affected twin (not recorded which).

The CDR3 loop is CASSLFVREDQPQHF. The chain is built from TRBV7-2 and TRBJ1-5. Germline-derived CDR1 and CDR2 are SGHTA and FQGNSA. The CDR3 is made up of 15 amino acids. Combining the CDR3 with reference TRBV7-2 and TRBJ1-5 gives the whole variable domain GAGVSQSPSNKVTEKGKDVELRCDPISGHTALYWYRQSLGQGLEFLIYFQGNSAPDKSGLPSDRFSAERTGGSVSTLTIQRTQQEDSAVYLCASSLFVREDQPQHFGDGTRLSIL.

The chain combines TRBV5-4 with TRBJ2-5. This CDR3 region has 14 residues. CDR1 SGHNT and CDR2 YYREEE come from the germline V gene (reference sequence). The CDR3: CASSLDSTQETQYF.

This chain joins TRBV2 and TRBJ1-5; TCRdb gives TRBD1 as the D gene, but with no DNA this cannot be confirmed. This CDR3 has 15 residues. Germline lookup yields CDR1 SNHLY and CDR2 FYNNEI. The CDR3 loop reads CASSSVRDRDQPQHF.

The chain joins TRBV7-9 to TRBJ1-2; TCRdb outputs TRBD1, but without DNA this stays unchecked. This CDR3 is built from 14 residues. CDR1 is SEHNR and CDR2 is FQNEAQ in the germline V gene (reference sequence). The CDR3: CASSLNAGGGGYTF.

This rearrangement joins TRBV5-1 to TRBJ1-1; absent DNA, TCRdb's TRBD1 call cannot be checked. Germline V gene data show CDR1 as SGHRS and CDR2 as YFSETQ. The CDR3 runs 14 residues. The CDR3 here is CASSSVQGGTEAFF.

The gene calls are TRBV12-3 or TRBV12-4 and TRBJ1-2; TCRdb calls TRBD1, which cannot be checked without DNA. The length of the CDR3 is 15 residues. CDR3 sequence: CASSLDRGPFFGYTF.

The chain is built from TRBV29-1 and TRBJ2-6. The germline V gene encodes CDR1 SQVTM and CDR2 ANQGSEA. The CDR3 has 13 residues. CDR3 amino acids: CSVELSGANVLTF. Using reference TRBV29-1 and TRBJ2-6 for the parts outside the CDR3, the full variable domain is SAVISQKPSRDICQRGTSLTIQCQVDSQVTMMFWYRQQPGQSLTLIATANQGSEATYESGFVIDKFPISRPNLTFSTLTVSNMSPEDSSIYLCSVELSGANVLTFGAGSRLTVL.

The rearrangement joins TRBV30 to TRBJ2-7; TCRdb's assignment of TRBD2 cannot be checked, as there is no DNA. This CDR3 is built from 14 residues. The germline gives CDR1 GTSNPN, CDR2 SVGIG (reference sequence). The CDR3 reads CAWNQEGRSYEQYF.

The CDR3: CASSLVGGGTEQFF. The V and J genes are TRBV11-2 and TRBJ2-1; TCRdb's D call, TRBD2, is unchecked because there is no DNA. There are 14 residues in the CDR3. Germline assignment: CDR1 SGHAT and CDR2 FQNNGV.

The chain employs TRBV5-6 and TRBJ2-2; TCRdb names TRBD1, which stays unverified in the absence of DNA. CDR3 size: 18 residues. Germline-derived CDR1 and CDR2 are SGHDT and YYEEEE. The CDR3 region is CASSHLGLGQGDTGELFF.

The chain combines TRBV10-3 with TRBJ2-5; TCRdb's D gene call, TRBD2, goes unchecked for lack of DNA. The CDR3 consists of 16 residues. The germline CDR1 and CDR2 sequences are ENHRY and SYGVKD. The CDR3: CAISDVTSGAQETQYF.

The J gene is TRBJ2-5, the V gene TRBV7-6. The germline CDR1 and CDR2 sequences are SGHVS and FNYEAQ. This CDR3 has 11 amino acids. CDR3: CASSNRETQYF.

The V and J genes are TRBV27 and TRBJ1-1; TCRdb outputs TRBD1, but without DNA this stays unchecked. The CDR3 has 14 amino acids. Looked up from germline, CDR1 is MNHEY and CDR2 is SMNVEV (reference sequence). The CDR3 region is CASRQYLMNTEAFF.

The rearrangement uses TRBV19 and TRBJ1-1. CDR1 is LNHDA, CDR2 SQIVND, per germline (reference sequence). This CDR3 is built from 15 residues. CDR3 region: CASSILGLALTEAFF.

This chain's CDR3 is CAILGNGLAGSEQFF. V gene TRBV10-3 combines with J gene TRBJ2-1; absent DNA, TCRdb's TRBD2 call cannot be checked. This CDR3 has 15 amino acids. Germline assignment: CDR1 ENHRY and CDR2 SYGVKD.

The CDR3 here is CASSPSDSHGYTF. The chain employs TRBV6-2 or TRBV6-3 and TRBJ1-2; TCRdb returns TRBD1, unconfirmable since there is no DNA. The CDR3 is 13 residues long. CDR1 and CDR2 (germline): MNHEY, SVGEGT.

The V and J genes are TRBV9 and TRBJ2-7; lacking DNA, the TRBD1 call made by TCRdb goes unchecked. Germline CDR1 SGDLS, CDR2 YYNGEE. The CDR3 is made up of 15 amino acids. Here the CDR3 reads CASSVDGTGSYEQYF.

The V call is TRBV18, the J call TRBJ1-6; no DNA is available, so the TRBD1 call from TCRdb remains unchecked. Germline CDR1 and CDR2: KGHSH and LQKENI. The CDR3 runs 14 residues. The CDR3 loop is CASSLDRGQSPLHF.

The V gene is TRBV27, the J gene TRBJ1-5. The CDR3 has 14 residues. From germline, CDR1 is MNHEY and CDR2 SMNVEV (reference sequence). The CDR3 loop reads CASSLSGPYQPQHF.

This sequence joins TRBV20-1 and TRBJ1-1; without DNA, the TCRdb call of TRBD1 cannot be checked. This CDR3 is 16 amino acids long. In germline, CDR1 is DFQATT, CDR2 SNEGSKA (reference sequence). CDR3 in amino acids: CSAGDRRGGTVTEAFF.